A single sample gave rise to the 6 T cell receptor beta chains below, sequenced in a study of shared clonotypes between healthy human individuals. Profiling relied on immunoSEQ multiplex PCR, and the TCRdb table lists in-frame clones only, not all of them. The table includes about 600,000 clones, roughly 72% detected once. The sample was PBMCs. The receptor set was obtained from a woman aged 40 to 49 in good health. Some clones in this sample may be carry-over from other donors' samples.

Comments on this clone: A much larger clone differs from this one at a single base, so this may be a read error. This same CDR3 is encoded by further DNA sequences in the sample. The J gene is TRBJ1-4, the V gene TRBV7-6, with TRBD1 identical over 7 bases. Germline assignment: CDR1 SGHVS and CDR2 FNYEAQ. This CDR3 is built from 14 residues. CDR3 bases: TGTGCCAGTAGCTCGGGACAGTTTAATGAAAAACTGTTTTTT. It codes for CASSSGQFNEKLFF.

The CDR3 protein is CASSLGTGGDEQYF. The DNA for the CDR3 is TGTGCCAGCAGCTTGGGCACAGGGGGCGACGAGCAGTACTTC. The J gene is TRBJ2-7, the V gene TRBV5-8, with TRBD1 matching over 9 bases. Germline CDR1 reads SGHTS; CDR2 reads YDEGEE. V shed 0 bases and J 5 bases; nucleotides not matched to a gene: 3. This CDR3 contains 14 residues.

This clone is a singleton in its sample. The chain combines TRBV28 with TRBJ1-4; 7 bases line up with TRBD1. After removal of 5 bases from V and 3 bases from J, the junction contained 6 bases not matched to a gene. This CDR3 has 15 amino acids. Germline CDR1 MDHEN, CDR2 SYDVKM. The CDR3 here is CASSMPGGANEKLFF. The DNA of the CDR3 is TGTGCCAGCAGTATGCCAGGGGGAGCTAATGAAAAACTGTTTTTT.

This chain links TRBV7-2 with TRBJ2-7; 7 positions agree with TRBD2. This CDR3 contains 14 residues. The germline V gene has CDR1 SGHTA and CDR2 FQGNSA. Trimming at V came to 0 bases and at J to 6 bases, leaving 5 bases not matched to a gene. CDR3 nucleotide sequence: TGTGCCAGCAGCTTAGCGCAGGGCGGGGGCGAGCAGTACTTC. It encodes CASSLAQGGGEQYF.

The chain combines TRBV5-6 with TRBJ1-1; D not resolved. Trimming took 0 bases from V and 3 from J, leaving 6 bases between them. Per germline, CDR1 SGHDT and CDR2 YYEEEE. The CDR3 has 13 amino acids. This chain's CDR3 is CASSLGPDTEAFF. The CDR3, as DNA: TGTGCCAGCAGCTTGGGGCCCGACACTGAAGCTTTCTTT. Supplemented by reference TRBV5-6 and TRBJ1-1, the full variable domain reads DAGVTQSPTHLIKTRGQQVTLRCSPKSGHDTVSWYQQALGQGPQFIFQYYEEEERQRGNFPDRFSGHQFPNYSSELNVNALLLGDSALYLCASSLGPDTEAFFGQGTRLTVV.

The chain couples TRBV4-2 to TRBJ2-6; either TRBD1 or TRBD2 may supply D (5 bases each). Germline assignment: CDR1 LGHNA and CDR2 YNFKEQ. There are 18 residues in the CDR3. Trimming stripped 4 bases from V and 0 bases from J, with 16 bases between. The CDR3 spells CASSLSGTVSSGANVLTF. The CDR3 nucleotides read TGTGCCAGCAGCCTCTCTGGGACGGTTAGCTCTGGGGCCAACGTCCTGACTTTC.